The next 19 T cell receptor beta chains were all read from a single sample in a study of regulatory T cells in long-lasting Graves disease. Time point noted: newly diagnosed GD, antithyroid drugs for less than 3 months. From PBMCs, RNA was extracted and then used to make the TCR library. iRepertoire HTBI primers and Arm-PCR of CDR3 regions built TCR beta libraries. Using its own MiXCR run on the multiplex PCR reads, TCRdb lists one record per CDR3 protein. The sample has over 350,000 distinct CDR3 sequences, 13% to 15% seen once. The same data also went into a second study, on T cells in Graves' hyperthyroidism and ophthalmopathy.

This specimen consisted of peripheral blood mononuclear cells (PBMCs), obtained at new diagnosis, from a patient treated with antithyroid drugs. These receptors all stem from a woman in her 50s with Graves disease.

The chain links TRBV3-1 to TRBJ2-2; D is perhaps TRBD2 (5 bases). This CDR3 has 15 amino acids. The V end was cut by 3 bases, the J end by 1 base, with 9 bases between. CDR1 LGHDT and CDR2 YNNKEL come from the germline V gene (reference sequence). The CDR3 coding sequence is TGTGCCAGCAGCCAGGTAGAGGGGAACACCGGGGAGCTGTTTTTT. It encodes CASSQVEGNTGELFF.

This clonotype was found many times. The chain couples TRBV20-1 to TRBJ2-7; D perhaps matches TRBD1 (5 bases). The CDR3 contains 14 residues. Trimming shortened V by 0 bases and J by 3 bases, and 12 bases separated the two germline ends. Per the germline V gene, CDR1 is DFQATT and CDR2 is SNEGSKA (reference sequence). Here the CDR3 DNA reads TGCAGTGCTAGAGATAGCAGGGCCAACTACGAGCAGTACTTC. Its translation is CSARDSRANYEQYF.

This clonotype was seen ten or more times. CDR3 in DNA: TGTGCCAGCAGTCCACAGGGGGCGACACACAATGAGCAGTTCTTC. It specifies CASSPQGATHNEQFF. The chain joins TRBV27 to TRBJ2-1, with 9 bases lining up with TRBD1. Germline V gene sequence: CDR1 MNHEY, CDR2 SMNVEV (reference sequence). J lost 5 bases, V lost 5 bases, and 7 bases had no gene match. The length of the CDR3 is 15 residues.

This clonotype was detected ten times or more. The chain links TRBV20-1 to TRBJ1-1; TRBD1 might be the D (6 bases). Per germline, CDR1 DFQATT and CDR2 SNEGSKA (reference sequence). The ends were cut back, 3 bases at V and 3 bases at J, with 20 bases in the middle. The CDR3 covers 16 residues. The CDR3 bases are TGCAGTGCTAGGTCCGCGACAGGCACTTGGGACACTGAAGCTTTCTTT. This gives the protein CSARSATGTWDTEAFF.

This clonotype was recorded a few times. A much larger clone lies one base from this, so it may be a read error. The gene calls are TRBV9 and TRBJ2-1; 7 bases align to TRBD1. CDR3 length equals 12 residues. Germline V gene data show CDR1 as SGDLS and CDR2 as YYNGEE. V shed 4 bases and J 8 bases; nucleotides not matched to a gene: 3. CDR3 nucleotides: TGTGCCAGCAGCCGACAGGGCCATGAGCAGTTCTTC. Translated: CASSRQGHEQFF.

There are many counts of this clonotype. The J gene is TRBJ1-6, the V gene TRBV27; D gene unclear. Per the germline V gene, CDR1 is MNHEY and CDR2 is SMNVEV (reference sequence). CDR3 size: 15 residues. Deletions cut 5 bases from V and 4 bases from J, with 12 bases between. The CDR3 coding sequence is TGTGCCAGCAGTCCCCCAATGGGGTATAATTCACCCCTCCACTTT. This translates into CASSPPMGYNSPLHF.

This clonotype has a handful of counts. This sequence joins TRBV14 and TRBJ2-2; D gene unclear. The CDR3 contains 12 residues. Germline CDR1 reads SGHDN; CDR2 reads FVKESK. Trimming removed 2 bases from V and 7 bases from J, with 5 bases in between. DNA of the CDR3: TGTGCCAGCAGCCAATTTGACGGGGAGCTGTTTTTT. Its translation: CASSQFDGELFF.

This clonotype has a count of ten or more. The DNA of the CDR3 is TGTGCCAGCAGCTTATATGCCCTAACTGAAGAGACCCAGTACTTC. Translating gives CASSLYALTEETQYF. The J gene is TRBJ2-5, the V gene TRBV7-9; D is ambiguous. The germline V gene encodes CDR1 SEHNR and CDR2 FQNEAQ (reference sequence). V was clipped by 2 bases and J by 3 bases, with 13 bases between them. The CDR3 contains 15 residues.

Concerning this clonotype: A much larger clone differs from this one at a single base, so this may be a read error. This chain joins TRBV18 and TRBJ1-5; no clear D gene. Germline V gives CDR1 KGHSH, CDR2 LQKENI. This CDR3 has 14 residues. Trimming pared 4 bases from V and 6 bases from J, leaving 13 bases between. CDR3 amino acids: CASSLDGMFQPQHF. The CDR3 nucleotides read TGTGCCAGCTCACTGGACGGGATGTTTCAGCCCCAGCATTTT.

This clonotype was picked up a small number of times. The chain has TRBV7-3 and TRBJ2-2; TRBD2 matches 7 bases. Germline loops: CDR1 SGHTA, CDR2 FQGTGA. The CDR3 runs to 16 residues. Trimming removed 5 bases from V and 4 bases from J; junction bases left unmatched: 10. The CDR3 is CASSRPGGSVTGELFF. The CDR3 region has the DNA TGTGCCAGCAGCCGCCCCGGCGGGAGTGTCACCGGGGAGCTGTTTTTT.

This chain links TRBV24-1 with TRBJ2-1, with 14 bases that match TRBD2. CDR1 KGHDR and CDR2 SFDVKD come from the germline V gene. The CDR3 loop spans 18 amino acids. Trimming cost V 0 bases and J 7 bases; bases outside gene matches: 7. CDR3 nucleotide sequence: TGTGCCACCAGTGATTTGTTTGGGGGGACTAGCGGGAGTAATGAGCAGTTCTTC. Its protein product is CATSDLFGGTSGSNEQFF.

The rearrangement uses TRBV5-1 and TRBJ2-7; weak D call: TRBD1 (6 bases). V lost 1 base, J lost 3 bases, and 11 bases lay in between. The germline CDR1 and CDR2 sequences are SGHRS and YFSETQ. This CDR3 is built from 14 residues. For the CDR3, the DNA is TGCGCCAGCAGCTTGACAGGGCAGGACTACGAGCAGTACTTC. Translation: CASSLTGQDYEQYF.

V usage is TRBV6-1 and J usage is TRBJ2-3; 9 positions match TRBD2. The CDR3 has 16 residues. V was clipped by 5 bases and J by 6 bases; unmatched bases: 12. Germline CDR1 and CDR2: MNHNS and SASEGT. This chain's CDR3 is CASSPGLAGTYDTQYF. CDR3 DNA sequence: TGTGCCAGCAGTCCGGGCCTAGCGGGAACCTACGATACGCAGTATTTT.

This clonotype was recorded a few times. This sequence joins TRBV3-1 and TRBJ1-5; tentative D call: TRBD1 (6 bases). In germline, CDR1 is LGHDT, CDR2 YNNKEL (reference sequence). The ends were cut back, 4 bases at V and 4 bases at J, with 11 bases in the middle. This CDR3 contains 14 residues. The CDR3 is CASSPWGANQPQHF. The DNA for the CDR3 is TGTGCCAGCAGCCCCTGGGGGGCGAATCAGCCCCAGCATTTT.

This clonotype was seen repeatedly, ten times or more. The chain uses TRBV10-2 and TRBJ1-2; a possible D gene is TRBD1 (5 bases). The CDR3 loop spans 16 amino acids. Germline assignment: CDR1 WSHSY and CDR2 SAAADI. Trimming stripped 0 bases from V and 7 bases from J, with 18 bases between. The CDR3 sequence is CASSESMIRRATGYTF. The CDR3 coding sequence is TGCGCCAGCAGTGAGTCGATGATACGCAGGGCAACTGGCTACACCTTC.

This clonotype has a count of ten or more. The V gene is TRBV28, the J gene TRBJ2-7; TRBD2 matches 11 bases. Germline assignment: CDR1 MDHEN and CDR2 SYDVKM. This CDR3 has 16 residues. The trim removed 6 bases at V and 4 bases at J, leaving 11 bases unmatched. CDR3 region: CASSGTSGSLGYEQYF. In nucleotides, the CDR3 is TGTGCCAGCAGCGGAACTAGCGGGAGTCTCGGTTACGAGCAGTACTTC.

A few counts support this clonotype. The rearrangement links TRBV5-4 to TRBJ2-3, with D perhaps matching TRBD2 (5 bases). The CDR3 sequence is 13 residues long. The V gene's germline CDR1 is SGHNT and CDR2 YYREEE (reference sequence). The V end lost 0 bases, the J end lost 4 bases, and 6 bases lay between the germline ends. The DNA for the CDR3 is TGTGCCAGCAGCTTGGTTAGCGCAGATACGCAGTATTTT. Residues: CASSLVSADTQYF.

This clonotype has ten or more counts. The chain combines TRBV11-1 with TRBJ1-6, with a tentative D call TRBD1 (5 bases). Germline V gene sequence: CDR1 SGHAT, CDR2 FQDESV (reference sequence). Between the trimmed V and J ends, which lost 5 bases and 5 bases, there was a span of 10 bases. This CDR3 has 14 amino acids. The CDR3 region is CASSPGRNNSPLHF. The CDR3 DNA follows: TGTGCCAGCAGCCCGGGACGGAATAATTCACCCCTCCACTTT.

This clonotype was observed many times. V is TRBV6-1 and J is TRBJ2-3, with 13 bases aligning to TRBD2. Germline V lookup: CDR1 MNHNS, CDR2 SASEGT. Unmatched junction bases numbered 10, after V lost 6 bases and J lost 4 bases. The CDR3 consists of 17 residues. DNA of the CDR3: TGTGCCAGCAGCCGTAAGACTAGCGGGAGGTGGCCAGATACGCAGTATTTT. Translating gives CASSRKTSGRWPDTQYF.